This T cell receptor beta chain is drawn from a study of T cell responses to AZD1222 COVID-19 vaccine. Sequencing used immunoSEQ multiplex PCR; TCRdb keeps in-frame clones, though not all of them. The data contain over 50,000 clones, approximately 89% of them singletons. The TCR comes from an adult in good health. Here the sequenced sample was peripheral blood, taken on day 0 of AZD1222 vaccination.

The CDR3 spells CASGFQLNYGYTF. The DNA for the CDR3 is TGTGCTAGTGGTTTCCAGCTTAACTATGGCTACACCTTC. The chain joins TRBV12-5 to TRBJ1-2; D not certain. The CDR3 loop spans 13 amino acids. The germline gives CDR1 LGHNT, CDR2 FRNRAP. Between the trimmed V and J ends, which lost 3 bases and 1 base, there was a span of 6 bases.